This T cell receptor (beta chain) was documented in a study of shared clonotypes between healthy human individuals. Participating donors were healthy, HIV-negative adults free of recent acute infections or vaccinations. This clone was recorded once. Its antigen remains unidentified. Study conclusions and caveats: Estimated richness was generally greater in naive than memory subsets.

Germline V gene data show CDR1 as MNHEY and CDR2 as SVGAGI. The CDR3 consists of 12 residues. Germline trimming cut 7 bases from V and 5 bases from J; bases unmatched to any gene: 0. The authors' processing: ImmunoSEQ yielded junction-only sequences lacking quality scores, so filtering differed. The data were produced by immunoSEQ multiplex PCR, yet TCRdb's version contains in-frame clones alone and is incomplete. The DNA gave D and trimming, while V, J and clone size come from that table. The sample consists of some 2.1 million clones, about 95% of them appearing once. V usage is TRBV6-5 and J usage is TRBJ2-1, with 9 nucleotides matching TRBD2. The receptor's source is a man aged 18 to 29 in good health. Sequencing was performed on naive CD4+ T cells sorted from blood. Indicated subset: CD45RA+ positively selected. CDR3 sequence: CASKRGDNEQFF. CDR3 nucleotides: TGTGCCAGCAAGCGGGGGGACAATGAGCAGTTCTTC.